Listed below are T cell receptor beta chains from one sample, sequenced in a study of immune evolution from preneoplasia to lung adenocarcinoma. Libraries were prepared by immunoSEQ multiplex PCR; TCRdb keeps only in-frame clonotypes and omits some of them. The table has over 3,500 clones, approximately 80% seen once. The specimen was FFPE minimally invasive lung adenocarcinoma tissue. All receptors come from a person aged 50-70 years with lung adenocarcinoma. CDR3s leave out the opening cysteine and the closing phenylalanine or tryptophan.

V: TRBV10-3; J: TRBJ1-2; CDR3: AISGAKPDYGYT
V: TRBV5-4; J: TRBJ2-7; CDR3: ASSLAGDDEQY
V: TRBV12-5; J: TRBJ1-1; CDR3: ASGLESVGKAF
V: TRBV25-1; J: TRBJ2-3; CDR3: ASSAPRTDTQY
V: TRBV6-5; J: TRBJ2-1; CDR3: ASRHQGGEQF
V: TRBV5-4; J: TRBJ2-1; CDR3: ASSFRGEQF
V: TRBV9; J: TRBJ1-2; CDR3: ASSTPQGAIDYGYT
V: TRBV7-6; J: TRBJ2-1; CDR3: ASSPQRGYYNEQF
V: TRBV30; J: TRBJ1-1; CDR3: AWSADAGNTEAF
V: TRBV29-1; J: TRBJ2-7; CDR3: SVRVIGYEQY
V: TRBV5-1; J: TRBJ2-5; CDR3: ASSSQETQY
V: TRBV27; J: TRBJ2-6; CDR3: ASSLRLEGSGANVLT
V: TRBV19; J: TRBJ1-5; CDR3: ASKEGRTGGWLSNQPQH
V: TRBV4-2; J: TRBJ2-3; CDR3: ASSQDVGGTQY
V: TRBV9; J: TRBJ2-3; CDR3: ASNGGSTDTQY
V: TRBV18; J: TRBJ2-7; CDR3: ASSPRSLGLGSYEQY
V: TRBV9; J: TRBJ2-3; CDR3: ASSVAHRGPDTQY
V: TRBV18; J: TRBJ2-1; CDR3: ASSPTAGGLSYNEQF
V: TRBV11-2; J: TRBJ2-2; CDR3: ASSRNRDTGELF
V: TRBV2; J: TRBJ2-1; CDR3: ASSEVASGSHEQF
V: TRBV5-1; J: TRBJ2-1; CDR3: ASSQTSGSFSSNEQF
V: TRBV18; J: TRBJ2-1; CDR3: ASSPTVGLAGTGGNEQF
V: TRBV30; J: TRBJ1-6; CDR3: AWKKTAYNSPLH
V: TRBV29-1; J: TRBJ2-5; CDR3: SVRAGETQY
V: TRBV25-1; J: TRBJ2-7; CDR3: ASKVLGYEQY
V: TRBV5-5; J: TRBJ1-2; CDR3: ASSLELTAFYGYT
V: TRBV30; J: TRBJ1-3; CDR3: AWNRGERNTIY
V: TRBV19; J: TRBJ2-7; CDR3: ASSSSQNFYEQY
V: TRBV28; J: TRBJ2-2; CDR3: ASSPPRSGTGELF
V: TRBV6-1; J: TRBJ1-1; CDR3: ASSGTGEMNTEAF
V: TRBV6-6; J: TRBJ1-3; CDR3: ASRTGQGNSGNTIY
V: TRBV6-1; J: TRBJ1-5; CDR3: ASSKDPGANQPQH
V: TRBV27; J: TRBJ2-5; CDR3: ASSLLGKRGETQY
V: TRBV7-2; J: TRBJ2-5; CDR3: ASSKGTGQETQY
V: TRBV12-5; J: TRBJ2-1; CDR3: ASGLAYLDEQF
V: TRBV29-1; J: TRBJ1-1; CDR3: SVEDGIYTEAF
V: TRBV6-6; J: TRBJ2-7; CDR3: ASSQSGRAAEQY
V: TRBV7-2; J: TRBJ1-5; CDR3: ASSLYSGLSNQPQH
V: TRBV21-1; J: TRBJ1-3; CDR3: ASSKEGQAGLHSGNTIY
V: TRBV4-2; J: TRBJ1-6; CDR3: ASSQDGTEVYSPLH
V: TRBV19; J: TRBJ1-5; CDR3: VSSAPGQGAGQPQH
V: TRBV6-6; J: TRBJ2-7; CDR3: ASSSFSGSSYEQY
V: TRBV5-1; J: TRBJ2-5; CDR3: ASSAAGTEKETQY
V: TRBV27; J: TRBJ2-7; CDR3: ASSLFEGYEQY
V: TRBV29-1; J: TRBJ2-7; CDR3: SVEDRGQGRYEQY
V: TRBV30; J: TRBJ1-2; CDR3: AWSRGVDNYGYT
V: TRBV18; J: TRBJ2-1; CDR3: ASSPRGGTSGNEQF
V: TRBV27; J: TRBJ2-4; CDR3: ASSFQNENIQY
V: TRBV2; J: TRBJ1-1; CDR3: ASSDRENTEAF
V: TRBV6-1; J: TRBJ2-4; CDR3: ASGRGAGGNIQY